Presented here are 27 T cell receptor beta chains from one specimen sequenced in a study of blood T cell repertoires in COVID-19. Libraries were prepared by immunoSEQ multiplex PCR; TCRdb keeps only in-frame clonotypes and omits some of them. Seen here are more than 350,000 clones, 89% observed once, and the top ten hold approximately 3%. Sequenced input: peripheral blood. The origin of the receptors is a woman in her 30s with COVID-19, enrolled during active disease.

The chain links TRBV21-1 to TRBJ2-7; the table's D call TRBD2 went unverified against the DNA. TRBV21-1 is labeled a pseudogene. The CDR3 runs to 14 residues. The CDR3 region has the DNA TGTGCCAGCAGCCCTTCGGAGACGGACTACGAGCAGTACTTC. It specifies CASSPSETDYEQYF.

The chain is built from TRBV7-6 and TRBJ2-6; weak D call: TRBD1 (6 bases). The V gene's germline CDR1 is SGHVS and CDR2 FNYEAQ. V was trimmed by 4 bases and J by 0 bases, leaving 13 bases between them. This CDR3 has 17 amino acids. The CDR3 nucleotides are TGTGCCAGCAGCTGGGACAATTGGGGCTCTGGGGCCAACGTCCTGACTTTC. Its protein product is CASSWDNWGSGANVLTF.

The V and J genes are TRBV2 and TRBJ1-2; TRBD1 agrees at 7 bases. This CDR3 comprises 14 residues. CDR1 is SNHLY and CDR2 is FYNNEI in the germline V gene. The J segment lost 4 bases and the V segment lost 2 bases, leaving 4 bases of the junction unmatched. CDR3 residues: CASSEQGVTYGYTF. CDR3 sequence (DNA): TGTGCCAGCAGTGAACAGGGGGTGACCTATGGCTACACCTTC.

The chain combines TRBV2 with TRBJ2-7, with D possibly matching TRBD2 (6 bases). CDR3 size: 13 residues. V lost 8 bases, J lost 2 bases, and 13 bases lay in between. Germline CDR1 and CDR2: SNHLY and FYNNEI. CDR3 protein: CASLGGDTYEQYF. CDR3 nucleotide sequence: TGTGCCAGCCTGGGCGGGGATACCTACGAGCAGTACTTC.

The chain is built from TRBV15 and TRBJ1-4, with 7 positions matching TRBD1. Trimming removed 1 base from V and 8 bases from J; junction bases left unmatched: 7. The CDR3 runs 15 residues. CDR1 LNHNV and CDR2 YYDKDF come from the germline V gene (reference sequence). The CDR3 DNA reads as TGTGCCACCAGCAGAGGGGGGCAGGGGGGCGAAAAACTGTTTTTT. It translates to CATSRGGQGGEKLFF. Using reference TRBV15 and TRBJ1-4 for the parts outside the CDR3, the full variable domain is DAMVIQNPRYQVTQFGKPVTLSCSQTLNHNVMYWYQQKSSQAPKLLFHYYDKDFNNEADTPDNFQSRRPNTSFCFLDIRSPGLGDTAMYLCATSRGGQGGEKLFFGSGTQLSVL.

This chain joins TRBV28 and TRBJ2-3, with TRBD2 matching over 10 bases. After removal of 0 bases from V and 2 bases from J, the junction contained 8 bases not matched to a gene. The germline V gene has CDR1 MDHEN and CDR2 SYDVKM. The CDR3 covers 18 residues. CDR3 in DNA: TGTGCCAGCAGTTTATGGATATTTCTAGCGGGGGTCACAGATACGCAGTATTTT. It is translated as CASSLWIFLAGVTDTQYF.

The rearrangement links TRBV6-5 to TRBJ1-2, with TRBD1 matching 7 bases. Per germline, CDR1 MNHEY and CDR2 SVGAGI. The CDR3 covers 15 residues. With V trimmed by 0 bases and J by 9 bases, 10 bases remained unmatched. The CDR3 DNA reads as TGTGCCAGCAGTTACTCGACAGGGACTGGGGCTAGCTACACCTTC. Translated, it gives CASSYSTGTGASYTF.

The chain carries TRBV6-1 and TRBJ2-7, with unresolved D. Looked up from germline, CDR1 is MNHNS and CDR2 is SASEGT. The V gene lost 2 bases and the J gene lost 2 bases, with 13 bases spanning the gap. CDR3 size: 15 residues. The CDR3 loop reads CASSELHVEPYEQYF. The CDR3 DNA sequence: TGTGCCAGCAGTGAATTGCACGTAGAGCCCTACGAGCAGTACTTC.

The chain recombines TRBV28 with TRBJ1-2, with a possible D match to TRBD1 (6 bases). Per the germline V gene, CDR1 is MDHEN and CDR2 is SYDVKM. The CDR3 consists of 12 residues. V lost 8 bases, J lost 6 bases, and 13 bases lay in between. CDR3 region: CASFRGSDGYTF. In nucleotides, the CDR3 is TGTGCCAGCTTCAGGGGTTCCGATGGCTACACCTTC.

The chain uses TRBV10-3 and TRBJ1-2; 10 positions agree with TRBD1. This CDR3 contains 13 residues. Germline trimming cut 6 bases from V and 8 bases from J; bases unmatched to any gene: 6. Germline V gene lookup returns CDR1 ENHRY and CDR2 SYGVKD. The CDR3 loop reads CAISETGGEGYTF. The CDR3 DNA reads TGTGCCATCAGCGAGACAGGGGGCGAGGGCTACACCTTC.

The CDR3 region has the DNA TGCGCCAGCAGCCAAGGGCTAGCGGGAGGCCCTAGCACAGATACGCAGTATTTT. It encodes CASSQGLAGGPSTDTQYF. The chain links TRBV4-3 to TRBJ2-3; TRBD2 matches at 11 bases. The J segment lost 0 bases and the V segment lost 1 base, leaving 6 bases of the junction unmatched. The germline CDR1 and CDR2 sequences are LGHNA and YSLEER. The CDR3 length is 18 residues.

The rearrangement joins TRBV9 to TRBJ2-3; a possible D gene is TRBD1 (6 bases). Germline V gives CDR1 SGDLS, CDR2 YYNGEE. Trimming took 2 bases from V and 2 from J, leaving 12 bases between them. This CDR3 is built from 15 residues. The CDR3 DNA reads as TGTGCCAGCAGCGTGAGGGGGACGGCCACAGATACGCAGTATTTT. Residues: CASSVRGTATDTQYF.

CDR3: CASSFRDREETQYF. Written as DNA, the CDR3 is TGTGCCAGCAGCTTTAGGGACAGGGAGGAGACCCAGTACTTC. The V call is TRBV5-8, the J call TRBJ2-5; 9 bases are a match to TRBD1. This CDR3 contains 14 residues. Germline-derived CDR1 and CDR2 are SGHTS and YDEGEE. Trimming at V came to 2 bases and at J to 5 bases, leaving 4 bases not matched to a gene. The variable domain in full, completed from reference TRBV5-8 and TRBJ2-5, reads EAGVTQSPTHLIKTRGQQATLRCSPISGHTSVYWYQQALGLGLQFLLWYDEGEERNRGNFPPRFSGRQFPNYSSELNVNALELEDSALYLCASSFRDREETQYFGPGTRLLVL.

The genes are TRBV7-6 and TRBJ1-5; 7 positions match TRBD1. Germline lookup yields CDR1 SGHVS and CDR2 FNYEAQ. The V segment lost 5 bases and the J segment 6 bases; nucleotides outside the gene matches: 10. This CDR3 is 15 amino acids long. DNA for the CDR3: TGTGCCAGCAGCCCCCGACAGGGAAGGGTTCAGCCCCAGCATTTT. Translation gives CASSPRQGRVQPQHF.

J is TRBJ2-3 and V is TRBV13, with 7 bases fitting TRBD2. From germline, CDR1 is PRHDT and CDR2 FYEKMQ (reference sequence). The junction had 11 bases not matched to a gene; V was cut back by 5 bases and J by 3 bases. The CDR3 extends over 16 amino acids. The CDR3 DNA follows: TGTGCCAGCAGCCCGAACCTAGCGGTGGGAACAGATACGCAGTATTTT. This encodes CASSPNLAVGTDTQYF.

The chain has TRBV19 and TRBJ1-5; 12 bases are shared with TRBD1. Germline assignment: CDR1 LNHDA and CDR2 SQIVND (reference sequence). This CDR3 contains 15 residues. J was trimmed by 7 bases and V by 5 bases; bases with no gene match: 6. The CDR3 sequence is CASSPGQGAWQPQHF. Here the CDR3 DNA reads TGTGCCAGTAGTCCGGGACAGGGGGCCTGGCAGCCCCAGCATTTT.

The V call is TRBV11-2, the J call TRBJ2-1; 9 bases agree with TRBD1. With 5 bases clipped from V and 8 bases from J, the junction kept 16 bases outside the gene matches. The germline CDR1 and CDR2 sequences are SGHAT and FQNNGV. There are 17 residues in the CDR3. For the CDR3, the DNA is TGTGCCAGCAGCGCCACCGGGTGGGACAGGGCTTGGGATGAGCAGTTCTTC. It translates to CASSATGWDRAWDEQFF.

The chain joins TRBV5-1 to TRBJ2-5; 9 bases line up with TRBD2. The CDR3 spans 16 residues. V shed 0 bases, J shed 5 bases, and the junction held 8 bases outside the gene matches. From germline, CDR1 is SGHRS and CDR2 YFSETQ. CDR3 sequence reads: CASSLAAGGEAETQYF. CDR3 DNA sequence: TGCGCCAGCAGCTTGGCCGCGGGAGGGGAGGCGGAGACCCAGTACTTC.

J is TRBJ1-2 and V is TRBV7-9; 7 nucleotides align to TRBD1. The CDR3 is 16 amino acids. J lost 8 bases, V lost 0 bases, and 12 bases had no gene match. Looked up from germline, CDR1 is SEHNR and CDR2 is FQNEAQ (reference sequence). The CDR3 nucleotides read TGTGCCAGCAGCTTAGCGACTATAAACAGGGGTTACGGCTACACCTTC. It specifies CASSLATINRGYGYTF.

The chain's CDR3 is CASSSLAGGPYNEQFF. The CDR3 DNA follows: TGTGCCAGCAGTTCCCTAGCGGGAGGGCCCTACAATGAGCAGTTCTTC. The chain links TRBV28 to TRBJ2-1; TRBD2 aligns across 12 bases. The V gene end was trimmed by 4 bases and the J gene end by 2 bases; junction bases not matched to a gene: 3. The germline V gene encodes CDR1 MDHEN and CDR2 SYDVKM. CDR3 size: 16 residues.

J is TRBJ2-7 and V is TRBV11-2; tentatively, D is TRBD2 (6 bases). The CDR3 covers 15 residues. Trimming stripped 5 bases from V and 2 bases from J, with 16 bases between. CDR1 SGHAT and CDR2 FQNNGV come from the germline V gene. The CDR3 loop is CASSPPGLAPYEQYV. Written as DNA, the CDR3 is TGTGCCAGCAGCCCTCCGGGACTCGCCCCCTACGAGCAGTACGTC.

The CDR3 coding sequence is TGCGCCAGCAGCCAAGAGGGCGAGCAGTACTTC. Amino acids: CASSQEGEQYF. The chain is built from TRBV5-1 and TRBJ2-7; the D gene is possibly TRBD2 (5 bases). The CDR3 runs 11 residues. V gave up 4 bases and J gave up 6 bases, with 8 bases separating them. In germline, CDR1 is SGHRS, CDR2 YFSETQ. Full variable domain (remainder filled in from reference TRBV5-1 and TRBJ2-7): KAGVTQTPRYLIKTRGQQVTLSCSPISGHRSVSWYQQTPGQGLQFLFEYFSETQRNKGNFPGRFSGRQFSNSRSEMNVSTLELGDSALYLCASSQEGEQYFGPGTRLTVT.

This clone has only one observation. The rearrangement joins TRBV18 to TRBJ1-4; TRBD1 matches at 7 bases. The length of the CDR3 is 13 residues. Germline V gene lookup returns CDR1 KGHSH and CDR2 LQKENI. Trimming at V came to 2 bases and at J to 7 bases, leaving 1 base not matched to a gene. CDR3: CASSPRDSEKLFF. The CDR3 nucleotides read TGTGCCAGCTCACCAAGGGACAGTGAAAAACTGTTTTTT.

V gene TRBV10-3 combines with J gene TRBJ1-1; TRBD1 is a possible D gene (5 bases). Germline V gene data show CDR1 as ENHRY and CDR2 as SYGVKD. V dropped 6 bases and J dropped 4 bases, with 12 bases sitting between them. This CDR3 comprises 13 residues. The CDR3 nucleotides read TGTGCCATCAGAGGGGCGGGGGGCACTGAAGCTTTCTTT. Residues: CAIRGAGGTEAFF.

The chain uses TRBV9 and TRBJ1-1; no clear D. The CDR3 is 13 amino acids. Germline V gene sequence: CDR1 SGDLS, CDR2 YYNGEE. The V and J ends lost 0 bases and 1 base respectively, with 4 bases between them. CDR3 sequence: CASSVGANTEAFF. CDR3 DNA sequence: TGTGCCAGCAGCGTAGGCGCGAACACTGAAGCTTTCTTT.

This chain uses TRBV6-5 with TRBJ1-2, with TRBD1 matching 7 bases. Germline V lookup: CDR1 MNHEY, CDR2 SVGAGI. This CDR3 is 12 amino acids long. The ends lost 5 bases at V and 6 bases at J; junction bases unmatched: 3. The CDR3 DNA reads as TGTGCCAGCAGTCCGACAGGGCATGGCTACACCTTC. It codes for CASSPTGHGYTF.

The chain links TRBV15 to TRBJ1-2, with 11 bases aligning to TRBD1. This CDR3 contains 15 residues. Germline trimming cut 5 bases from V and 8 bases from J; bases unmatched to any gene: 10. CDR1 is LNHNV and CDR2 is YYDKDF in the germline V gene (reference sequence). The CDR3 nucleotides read TGTGCCACCAGCCCAGCGGACAGGGGGCTGAGAGGCTACACCTTC. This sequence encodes CATSPADRGLRGYTF.